The 21 T cell receptor beta chains presented below share a single source sample, sequenced in a study of cytomegalovirus exposure and HLA in healthy donors. Clones were sequenced by immunoSEQ multiplex PCR, and TCRdb holds only the in-frame ones, with some missing. The table records tens of thousands of clones, about 95% of them present only once. The sample consisted of PBMCs. All receptors derive from a man aged 18 to 30 in good health and CMV-seronegative.

The J gene is TRBJ1-2, the V gene TRBV2, with D perhaps TRBD1 (6 bases). The CDR3 covers 13 residues. The V gene lost 6 bases and the J gene lost 4 bases, with 12 bases spanning the gap. Germline-derived CDR1 and CDR2 are SNHLY and FYNNEI. CDR3 DNA sequence: TGTGCCAGCAGCCGACAGGCCCGCTATGGCTACACCTTC. It yields the protein CASSRQARYGYTF. The entire variable domain, with the rest obtained from reference TRBV2 and TRBJ1-2, is as follows: EPEVTQTPSHQVTQMGQEVILRCVPISNHLYFYWYRQILGQKVEFLVSFYNNEISEKSEIFDDQFSVERPDGSNFTLKIRSTKLEDSAMYFCASSRQARYGYTFGSGTRLTVV.

The chain has TRBV15 and TRBJ1-2, with 8 nucleotides matching TRBD1. V dropped 0 bases and J dropped 6; count of bases not matched to a gene: 9. Germline CDR1 is LNHNV and CDR2 is YYDKDF (reference sequence). This CDR3 spans 16 amino acids. CDR3 sequence (DNA): TGTGCCACCAGCAGAGAGAGGACAGGGACGTGGAATGGCTACACCTTC. Translating gives CATSRERTGTWNGYTF.

This sequence joins TRBV10-2 and TRBJ2-5; 13 positions agree with TRBD2. There are 16 residues in the CDR3. Unmatched junction bases numbered 8, after V lost 8 bases and J lost 2 bases. CDR1 is WSHSY, CDR2 SAAADI, per germline. The CDR3: CASSGTSGVTQETQYF. The CDR3 DNA follows: TGCGCCAGCTCCGGGACTAGCGGGGTGACACAAGAGACCCAGTACTTC.

V usage is TRBV7-2 and J usage is TRBJ1-2; D ambiguous. Germline lookup yields CDR1 SGHTA and CDR2 FQGNSA. V was cut by 0 bases and J by 8 bases, with 13 bases left in between. There are 14 residues in the CDR3. CDR3 region: CASSLASQTRGYTF. The CDR3 DNA reads as TGTGCCAGCAGCTTAGCGTCCCAGACACGGGGCTACACCTTC. Full variable domain (outside the CDR3, taken from reference TRBV7-2 and TRBJ1-2): GAGVSQSPSNKVTEKGKDVELRCDPISGHTALYWYRQSLGQGLEFLIYFQGNSAPDKSGLPSDRFSAERTGGSVSTLTIQRTQQEDSAVYLCASSLASQTRGYTFGSGTRLTVV.

The chain has TRBV5-1 and TRBJ2-1, with 10 bases matching TRBD2. The length of the CDR3 is 16 residues. V lost 4 bases, J lost 7 bases, and 11 bases stayed unmatched. The germline V gene encodes CDR1 SGHRS and CDR2 YFSETQ. In nucleotides, the CDR3 is TGCGCCAGCAGCCCATTCTCCAGCGGGGGGGATAATGAGCAGTTCTTC. Translated, it gives CASSPFSSGGDNEQFF.

A few counts support this clone. The sample has other DNA sequences that encode this CDR3 too. The rearrangement links TRBV11-2 to TRBJ1-2; D call uncertain. Germline V gene lookup returns CDR1 SGHAT and CDR2 FQNNGV. The CDR3 totals 12 residues. Trimming took off 1 base at V and 4 bases at J, with 4 bases between the two ends. As DNA, the CDR3 is TGTGCCAGCAGCTTAGGCAGCTATGGCTACACCTTC. It codes for CASSLGSYGYTF.

The chain has TRBV7-2 and TRBJ2-3; 10 bases map to TRBD2. This CDR3 contains 16 residues. V lost 2 bases and J lost 5; bases outside the gene matches: 7. Germline CDR1 is SGHTA and CDR2 is FQGNSA. The CDR3 sequence is CASSLILAGVGDTQYF. As DNA, the CDR3 is TGTGCCAGCAGCTTAATCCTAGCGGGGGTGGGAGATACGCAGTATTTT. The whole variable domain, remainder taken from reference TRBV7-2 and TRBJ2-3, is GAGVSQSPSNKVTEKGKDVELRCDPISGHTALYWYRQSLGQGLEFLIYFQGNSAPDKSGLPSDRFSAERTGGSVSTLTIQRTQQEDSAVYLCASSLILAGVGDTQYFGPGTRLTVL.

The V gene is TRBV29-1, the J gene TRBJ1-4; perhaps TRBD1 as D (6 bases). The CDR3 is 12 residues long. Germline V gene sequence: CDR1 SQVTM, CDR2 ANQGSEA. V shed 7 bases and J shed 7 bases, with 13 bases lying between them. CDR3 residues: CSGRGAAEKLFF. As DNA, the CDR3 is TGCAGCGGGCGGGGGGCGGCTGAAAAACTGTTTTTT.

The chain couples TRBV29-1 to TRBJ2-5; a possible D gene is TRBD1 (6 bases). The V gene's germline CDR1 is SQVTM and CDR2 ANQGSEA. The CDR3 is made up of 12 amino acids. The germline V and J ends were trimmed by 4 bases and 4 bases, with 10 bases remaining between them. This CDR3 reads CSVVTGLETQYF. Written as DNA, the CDR3 is TGCAGCGTTGTGACAGGATTAGAGACCCAGTACTTC.

This chain uses TRBV19 with TRBJ1-1; D is unclear. CDR1 is LNHDA, CDR2 SQIVND, per germline (reference sequence). The V and J ends lost 7 bases and 2 bases respectively, with 17 bases between them. The CDR3 is 15 amino acids. The CDR3 region has the DNA TGTGCCAGTACGGAGGCCTGGGGATTAAACACTGAAGCTTTCTTT. It codes for CASTEAWGLNTEAFF.

The chain couples TRBV18 to TRBJ2-7; 8 bases match TRBD1. With V trimmed by 6 bases and J by 5 bases, 6 bases remained unmatched. The length of the CDR3 is 13 residues. CDR1 is KGHSH and CDR2 is LQKENI in the germline V gene. CDR3 sequence (DNA): TGTGCCAGCTCCCGACCGACAGGGGACGAGCAGTACTTC. Residues: CASSRPTGDEQYF.

The chain uses TRBV27 and TRBJ1-2; weak D call: TRBD1 (6 bases). Germline V gene data show CDR1 as MNHEY and CDR2 as SMNVEV (reference sequence). V lost 3 bases and J 5 bases, leaving 13 bases between the germline ends. The CDR3 length is 14 residues. CDR3 DNA: TGTGCCAGCAGTTTTAACAGGGACAAGTATGGCTACACCTTC. Its translation: CASSFNRDKYGYTF.

Comments on this clone: The junction shows a germline mismatch at one end, possibly a read error. The genes are TRBV13 and TRBJ2-7, with 9 bases identical to TRBD1. Germline V CDR1 and CDR2: PRHDT, FYEKMQ (reference sequence). The CDR3 sequence is 15 residues long. The CDR3 coding sequence is TGTGCCAGCAGACTACAGGGGGCCTCCTCCCACGAGCAGTACTTC. Translation gives CASRLQGASSHEQYF.

V gene TRBV29-1 combines with J gene TRBJ1-2, with 11 bases lining up with TRBD1. V dropped 7 bases and J dropped 5; count of bases not matched to a gene: 6. The germline CDR1 and CDR2 sequences are SQVTM and ANQGSEA. The CDR3 spans 13 residues. The CDR3 DNA reads TGCAGCGCCCAGGACAGGGGGCAATATGGCTACACCTTC. It translates to CSAQDRGQYGYTF.

In DNA form, the CDR3 reads TGTGCCACCAGCAGAGGTAACCGCCGGGCCTACAATGAGCAGTTCTTC. Its translation: CATSRGNRRAYNEQFF. V is TRBV15 and J is TRBJ2-1; D not certain. The germline CDR1 and CDR2 sequences are LNHNV and YYDKDF (reference sequence). The V and J ends lost 1 base and 2 bases respectively, with 12 bases between them. This CDR3 spans 16 amino acids.

V and J are TRBV2 and TRBJ1-5, with TRBD1 as a possible D gene (5 bases). CDR1 SNHLY and CDR2 FYNNEI come from the germline V gene. Deletions cut 4 bases from V and 0 bases from J, with 10 bases between. This CDR3 contains 15 residues. The CDR3, as DNA: TGTGCCAGCAGTGCGACAGATTATAGCAATCAGCCCCAGCATTTT. Translated, it gives CASSATDYSNQPQHF.

The chain has TRBV6-1 and TRBJ1-2; D gene uncertain. The V end was cut by 3 bases, the J end by 7 bases, with 18 bases between. Germline V gene sequence: CDR1 MNHNS, CDR2 SASEGT. The CDR3 totals 15 residues. In DNA, the CDR3 is TGTGCCAGCAGTGAGCGAGGGCTAGCAGTTCGTGGCTACACCTTC. Its translation is CASSERGLAVRGYTF.

V and J are TRBV5-6 and TRBJ2-7; 9 bases agree with TRBD1. CDR1 SGHDT and CDR2 YYEEEE come from the germline V gene. V lost 1 base, J lost 3 bases, and 2 bases stayed unmatched. The CDR3 contains 14 residues. The CDR3 sequence: CASSLRQGVYEQYF. DNA of the CDR3: TGTGCCAGCAGCTTGAGACAGGGGGTCTACGAGCAGTACTTC.

The chain has TRBV27 and TRBJ2-7; 7 bases agree with TRBD2. The CDR3 sequence is 14 residues long. Germline CDR1 reads MNHEY; CDR2 reads SMNVEV (reference sequence). V shed 5 bases and J 2 bases; nucleotides not matched to a gene: 6. The CDR3 nucleotides are TGTGCCAGCAGTCCCGGGGGGACTACCTACGAGCAGTACTTC. Translating gives CASSPGGTTYEQYF.

The chain links TRBV7-8 to TRBJ1-2; D is unresolved. Trimming took off 3 bases at V and 3 bases at J, with 14 bases between the two ends. The V gene's germline CDR1 is SGHVS and CDR2 FQNEAQ. The CDR3 totals 15 residues. The CDR3 loop is CASSFLNTPDYGYTF. In DNA, the CDR3 is TGTGCCAGCAGCTTCCTGAACACCCCCGACTATGGCTACACCTTC.

The chain links TRBV18 to TRBJ1-1, with TRBD1 as a possible D gene (6 bases). CDR1 and CDR2 from the germline V gene are KGHSH and LQKENI. Trimming removed 3 bases at V and 0 bases at J, with 11 bases between. The CDR3 totals 15 residues. CDR3 protein: CASSPLDSMNTEAFF. The DNA for the CDR3 is TGTGCCAGCTCACCCCTGGACAGTATGAACACTGAAGCTTTCTTT.